This T cell receptor (beta chain) came from a study of blood T cells in healthy people across ages. For the second PCR, which ran for about 6 to 11 cycles, a sample-barcoded 5' primer and a J-beta primer mix were used. No fewer than 2.5 million CDR3-containing paired-end reads came from each sample. TCRdb analysed the 5' RACE reads with MiXCR anew, one entry per CDR3 protein. The sample includes about 930,000 distinct CDR3 sequences, about 29% of them seen just once. General study findings and limits: More naive CD4+ cells and higher diversity marked long-lived donors relative to aged donors.

Regarding this clonotype: Its antigen is unknown.

CDR1 SGHDN and CDR2 FVKESK come from the germline V gene. Germline trimming cut 5 bases from V and 6 bases from J; bases unmatched to any gene: 11. The CDR3 contains 15 residues. In addition, the sample was reused for a study of T cells of mothers and their children. That source adds: cDNA was made from all extracted RNA, around 1.5 ug per 15 ul.

The material sequenced was blood. This receptor was obtained from a woman aged 40 to 55 in good health. The chain is built from TRBV14 and TRBJ2-5; 8 nucleotides align to TRBD2. The CDR3 protein is CASSYGTSMVKTQYF. Written as DNA, the CDR3 is TGTGCCAGCAGCTACGGGACTAGTATGGTAAAGACCCAGTACTTC.